The 30 T cell receptor beta chains given below trace back to one sample, sequenced in a study of blood T cell repertoires in COVID-19. This table comes from immunoSEQ multiplex PCR, and its TCRdb copy is limited to in-frame clones, with some not included. Of 190,000 or so clones listed, about 88% are singletons. What was sequenced was peripheral blood. Every receptor here comes from a man between 35 and 55 years old with active or convalescent COVID-19.

The chain joins TRBV9 to TRBJ2-3; 7 bases are a match to TRBD2. This CDR3 comprises 15 residues. The V gene's germline CDR1 is SGDLS and CDR2 YYNGEE. The ends lost 3 bases at V and 4 bases at J; junction bases unmatched: 8. This chain's CDR3 is CASSAGTTLSDTQYF. The CDR3 coding sequence is TGTGCCAGCAGCGCCGGGACTACCCTTTCAGATACGCAGTATTTT. The full variable domain, its missing parts supplied by reference TRBV9 and TRBJ2-3, is DSGVTQTPKHLITATGQRVTLRCSPRSGDLSVYWYQQSLDQGLQFLIQYYNGEERAKGNILERFSAQQFPDLHSELNLSSLELGDSALYFCASSAGTTLSDTQYFGPGTRLTVL.

CDR3 in DNA: TGTGCTAGTGGTTTCCTGAAGCCGGGACAGGGCTTTTTTAGCACAGATACGCAGTATTTT. Its translation: CASGFLKPGQGFFSTDTQYF. The J gene is TRBJ2-3, the V gene TRBV12-5, with 9 bases matching TRBD1. V gave up 3 bases and J gave up 0 bases; unmatched junction bases: 16. This CDR3 contains 20 residues. Germline CDR1 LGHNT, CDR2 FRNRAP.

A few counts support this clone. V usage is TRBV5-1 and J usage is TRBJ2-2; D might be TRBD1 (6 bases). The V end was cut by 1 base, the J end by 0 bases, with 7 bases between. In germline, CDR1 is SGHRS, CDR2 YFSETQ. CDR3 length equals 15 residues. Written as DNA, the CDR3 is TGCGCCAGCAGCTTGCGACAGGCGAACACCGGGGAGCTGTTTTTT. It specifies CASSLRQANTGELFF.

V and J are TRBV5-6 and TRBJ2-7; perhaps TRBD2 as D (5 bases). CDR1 is SGHDT, CDR2 YYEEEE, per germline. Between the trimmed V and J ends, which lost 0 bases and 6 bases, there was a span of 13 bases. The CDR3 sequence is 14 residues long. The CDR3 DNA follows: TGTGCCAGCAGCTTGGGATCAGCGGATTTCGAGCAGTACTTC. This gives the protein CASSLGSADFEQYF.

The chain couples TRBV6-1 to TRBJ2-7; 7 nucleotides line up with TRBD2. CDR1 and CDR2 from the germline V gene are MNHNS and SASEGT. CDR3 length equals 15 residues. V dropped 1 base and J dropped 4; count of bases not matched to a gene: 7. CDR3 nucleotide sequence: TGTGCCAGCAGTGAAGGCACCCAAGCGGGGTACGAGCAGTACTTC. It encodes CASSEGTQAGYEQYF.

A single count supports this clone. The V gene is TRBV6-2 or TRBV6-3, the J gene TRBJ2-4; possible D gene TRBD2, 5 bases. CDR1 is MNHEY and CDR2 is SVGEGT in the germline V gene. V was cut by 5 bases and J by 9 bases, with 20 bases left in between. The CDR3 has 15 residues. CDR3 sequence reads: CASSTSRRSLAIQYF. In nucleotides, the CDR3 is TGTGCCAGCAGTACCTCCCGCAGGAGCCTAGCCATTCAGTACTTC.

Comment on this clone: One end of the junction varies from germline; a read error may be responsible. CDR3 DNA sequence: TGTGCCATCAGTGAGGCGGGGGCGAAAACCGGGGAGCTGTTTTTT. It yields the protein CAISEAGAKTGELFF. This chain connects TRBV10-3 to TRBJ2-2; possible D gene TRBD2, 7 bases. Germline values: CDR1 ENHRY, CDR2 SYGVKD. The length of the CDR3 is 15 residues.

The V gene is TRBV2, the J gene TRBJ1-6; 7 bases are shared with TRBD1. Germline values: CDR1 SNHLY, CDR2 FYNNEI. Germline trimming cut 4 bases from V and 9 bases from J; bases unmatched to any gene: 6. The CDR3 has 14 amino acids. The CDR3 reads CASSVDRSSSPLHF. The DNA of the CDR3 is TGTGCCAGCAGTGTGGACAGGTCGTCTTCACCCCTCCACTTT.

The gene calls are TRBV5-1 and TRBJ2-5; TRBD1 agrees at 9 bases. CDR1 is SGHRS and CDR2 is YFSETQ in the germline V gene. The CDR3 is 14 residues long. Trimming took 2 bases from V and 3 from J; bases not matched to a gene: 2. The CDR3 nucleotides read TGCGCCAGCAGCTTTGGGGACAGGGAAGAGACCCAGTACTTC. It encodes CASSFGDREETQYF.

The V call is TRBV6-5, the J call TRBJ2-1; TRBD1 might be the D (6 bases). Trimming removed 0 bases at V and 5 bases at J, with 11 bases between. In germline, CDR1 is MNHEY, CDR2 SVGAGI. This CDR3 region has 15 residues. DNA of the CDR3: TGTGCCAGCAGTTACTCGAGGACAGCCAACAATGAGCAGTTCTTC. Its translation is CASSYSRTANNEQFF.

V gene TRBV20-1 combines with J gene TRBJ1-1; D remains ambiguous. CDR1 is DFQATT and CDR2 is SNEGSKA in the germline V gene (reference sequence). There are 11 residues in the CDR3. V lost 8 bases, J lost 3 bases, and 10 bases lay in between. The CDR3 spells CSLIADTEAFF. CDR3 bases: TGCAGTTTAATAGCTGACACTGAAGCTTTCTTT.

This chain uses TRBV3-1 (or the pseudogene TRBV3-2) with TRBJ2-3; unclear D gene. V was cut by 4 bases and J by 4 bases, with 6 bases left in between. CDR3 length equals 12 residues. The V gene's germline CDR1 is LGHDT and CDR2 YNNKEL (reference sequence). The DNA of the CDR3 is TGTGCCAGCAGCCCTTTTGCAGATACGCAGTATTTT. As protein: CASSPFADTQYF.

The chain is built from TRBV29-1 and TRBJ1-1, with D tentatively TRBD1 (6 bases). V was pared by 4 bases and J by 3 bases, with 9 bases between. The germline gives CDR1 SQVTM, CDR2 ANQGSEA. The CDR3 is 12 residues long. CDR3 residues: CSVVRGDTEAFF. The CDR3, as DNA: TGCAGCGTTGTCAGGGGCGACACTGAAGCTTTCTTT. Full variable domain (missing parts from reference TRBV29-1 and TRBJ1-1): SAVISQKPSRDICQRGTSLTIQCQVDSQVTMMFWYRQQPGQSLTLIATANQGSEATYESGFVIDKFPISRPNLTFSTLTVSNMSPEDSSIYLCSVVRGDTEAFFGQGTRLTVV.

V is TRBV7-2 and J is TRBJ1-5; 7 bases fit TRBD1. V shed 4 bases, J shed 6 bases, and the junction held 15 bases outside the gene matches. This CDR3 comprises 17 residues. The germline V gene encodes CDR1 SGHTA and CDR2 FQGNSA. The CDR3 protein is CASSYLQGWAQGQPQHF. The CDR3, as DNA: TGTGCCAGCAGCTACTTACAGGGGTGGGCGCAGGGTCAGCCCCAGCATTTT.

The gene calls are TRBV28 and TRBJ2-7; weak D call: TRBD2 (6 bases). V was clipped by 5 bases and J by 4 bases, with 12 bases between them. CDR3 size: 13 residues. Germline loops: CDR1 MDHEN, CDR2 SYDVKM. The CDR3 reads CASSPGEVYEQYF. In DNA, the CDR3 is TGTGCCAGCAGTCCCGGGGAGGTTTACGAGCAGTACTTC.

This chain uses TRBV7-6 with TRBJ2-1; 7 bases fit TRBD1. Germline-derived CDR1 and CDR2 are SGHVS and FNYEAQ. The CDR3 runs 15 residues. V lost 1 base to trimming and J lost 7 bases; unmatched junction nucleotides: 7. As DNA, the CDR3 is TGTGCCAGCAGCTTAGTCGGGACAGAGAAGAATGAGCAGTTCTTC. Its translation is CASSLVGTEKNEQFF. Full variable domain (remainder filled in from reference TRBV7-6 and TRBJ2-1): GAGVSQSPRYKVTKRGQDVALRCDPISGHVSLYWYRQALGQGPEFLTYFNYEAQQDKSGLPNDRFSAERPEGSISTLTIQRTEQRDSAMYRCASSLVGTEKNEQFFGPGTRLTVL.

CDR3 sequence reads: CASTQGGNRGYTF. The CDR3 DNA reads TGTGCCAGCACCCAGGGAGGGAACCGGGGCTACACCTTC. This chain links TRBV12-3 or TRBV12-4 with TRBJ1-2; tentative D call: TRBD1 (5 bases). There are 13 residues in the CDR3. Trimming cost V 7 bases and J 8 bases, with 17 bases left between them.

The chain carries TRBV7-8 and TRBJ1-6; D is unclear. Germline V gene sequence: CDR1 SGHVS, CDR2 FQNEAQ. The CDR3 covers 14 residues. Trimming shortened V by 11 bases and J by 8 bases, and 19 bases separated the two germline ends. CDR3 DNA: TGTGCCCCCCCCGAGGGCGGACGTGATTCACCCCTCCACTTT. It is translated as CAPPEGGRDSPLHF.

The chain uses TRBV5-1 and TRBJ2-1; a weak D match, TRBD1 (5 bases). The germline V gene encodes CDR1 SGHRS and CDR2 YFSETQ. Trimming left V 0 bases short and J 4 bases short, with 14 bases between. The CDR3 contains 16 residues. The CDR3 protein is CASSLVPGQGYNEQFF. The DNA for the CDR3 is TGCGCCAGCAGCTTGGTCCCAGGGCAAGGTTACAATGAGCAGTTCTTC. Filled out from reference TRBV5-1 and TRBJ2-1, the complete variable domain reads KAGVTQTPRYLIKTRGQQVTLSCSPISGHRSVSWYQQTPGQGLQFLFEYFSETQRNKGNFPGRFSGRQFSNSRSEMNVSTLELGDSALYLCASSLVPGQGYNEQFFGPGTRLTVL.

This clone appeared once. The gene calls are TRBV30 and TRBJ1-5; 8 nucleotides agree with TRBD1. The V and J ends lost 4 bases and 7 bases, in that order; junction bases with no gene match: 3. Looked up from germline, CDR1 is GTSNPN and CDR2 is SVGIG (reference sequence). CDR3 length equals 12 residues. CDR3 DNA sequence: TGTGCCTGGACAACAGGGGGACAGCCCCAGCATTTT. As protein: CAWTTGGQPQHF.

The chain joins TRBV19 to TRBJ1-1, with D possibly matching TRBD1 (6 bases). V gave up 6 bases and J gave up 0 bases, with 14 bases separating them. The CDR3 is 15 residues long. Per germline, CDR1 LNHDA and CDR2 SQIVND (reference sequence). CDR3 amino acids: CASSPLDRLNTEAFF. The CDR3 coding sequence is TGTGCCAGTAGCCCCTTGGACAGATTGAACACTGAAGCTTTCTTT.

The rearrangement links TRBV7-6 to TRBJ2-1; tentative D call: TRBD1 (6 bases). With 7 bases removed from V and 7 bases from J, the gap between germline ends came to 20 bases. The CDR3 spans 15 residues. Germline loops: CDR1 SGHVS, CDR2 FNYEAQ. The CDR3 DNA reads TGTGCCAGCACCCTCGGGGACAACTCTGGAAATGAGCAGTTCTTC. Translating gives CASTLGDNSGNEQFF. The whole variable domain, filled in from reference TRBV7-6 and TRBJ2-1, reads GAGVSQSPRYKVTKRGQDVALRCDPISGHVSLYWYRQALGQGPEFLTYFNYEAQQDKSGLPNDRFSAERPEGSISTLTIQRTEQRDSAMYRCASTLGDNSGNEQFFGPGTRLTVL.

Only one count was recorded for this clone. The chain links TRBV2 to TRBJ1-6; tentatively, D is TRBD1 (6 bases). The CDR3 has 15 residues. Trimming cost V 7 bases and J 7 bases, with 17 bases left between them. The germline V gene encodes CDR1 SNHLY and CDR2 FYNNEI. CDR3 DNA: TGTGCCAGCAATTCAAACAGGGCTGGAAATTCACCCCTCCACTTT. Residues: CASNSNRAGNSPLHF.

The V call is TRBV6-6, the J call TRBJ1-2; D may be TRBD1 (6 bases). V was trimmed by 6 bases and J by 8 bases, leaving 16 bases between them. The germline CDR1 and CDR2 sequences are MNHNY and SVGAGI (reference sequence). The CDR3 consists of 13 residues. In DNA form, the CDR3 reads TGTGCCAGCAGACTCGGGGGAGGGGGAGGCTACACCTTC. Protein product: CASRLGGGGGYTF.

CDR3 protein: CASSRALYGYTF. In DNA form, the CDR3 reads TGTGCCAGTAGTAGGGCTCTCTATGGCTACACCTTC. The rearrangement uses TRBV19 and TRBJ1-2, with unresolved D. Germline loops: CDR1 LNHDA, CDR2 SQIVND (reference sequence). The CDR3 covers 12 residues. Trimming left V 4 bases short and J 4 bases short, with 7 bases between.

The chain employs TRBV6-2 or TRBV6-3 and TRBJ2-7, with 7 bases lining up with TRBD1. CDR1 and CDR2 (germline): MNHEY, SVGEGT. This CDR3 comprises 17 residues. J lost 2 bases, V lost 4 bases, and 14 bases had no gene match. CDR3 coding DNA: TGTGCCAGCAGTTTTTATATTCGGGACAGACTCCCCTACGAGCAGTACTTC. It is translated as CASSFYIRDRLPYEQYF.

The chain links TRBV2 to TRBJ1-5; 8 bases line up with TRBD1. Germline V gene sequence: CDR1 SNHLY, CDR2 FYNNEI. V trimming: 6 bases; J trimming: 1 base; junction bases outside the gene matches: 8. The CDR3 consists of 16 residues. The CDR3 coding sequence is TGTGCCAGCAGGGAAATACAGGGGGTAAGCAATCAGCCCCAGCATTTT. Amino acid sequence: CASREIQGVSNQPQHF.

This chain links TRBV6-5 with TRBJ2-7; 7 bases map to TRBD2. V was pared by 11 bases and J by 0 bases, with 7 bases of the junction left unmatched. Germline CDR1 reads MNHEY; CDR2 reads SVGAGI. This CDR3 spans 13 amino acids. The CDR3 here is CAGGDRNSYEQYF. The DNA for the CDR3 is TGTGCCGGGGGGGACCGTAACTCCTACGAGCAGTACTTC.

The J gene is TRBJ1-2, the V gene TRBV5-1, with 8 bases aligning to TRBD1. Losses at the gene ends were 3 bases for V and 8 bases for J; bases not matched to a gene: 9. Germline V CDR1 and CDR2: SGHRS, YFSETQ. The CDR3 contains 14 residues. The CDR3: CASSSTGEMVGYTF. The CDR3 DNA reads TGCGCCAGCAGCTCGACAGGGGAAATGGTAGGCTACACCTTC.

V usage is TRBV29-1 and J usage is TRBJ2-5, with TRBD2 matching 9 bases. CDR1 and CDR2 (germline): SQVTM, ANQGSEA. V lost 3 bases to trimming and J lost 5 bases; unmatched junction nucleotides: 4. The CDR3 is made up of 13 amino acids. CDR3 residues: CSVDGGGAETQYF. The CDR3 nucleotides are TGCAGCGTTGACGGCGGGGGGGCCGAGACCCAGTACTTC.